These T cell receptor beta chains were read from a single sample in a study of T cell repertoires in cytomegalovirus infection. Each CDR3 protein gets one entry after TCRdb re-called the reads with MiXCR. The table has about 150,000 distinct CDR3 sequences, around 24% seen once. The sequenced material came from PBMCs. Every receptor here comes from a human donor in good health (CMV status not recorded). Some clones in this sample may be carry-over from other donors' samples. The CDR3 runs from the conserved cysteine through the conserved F or W. Fields, in order: clone size, CDR3 length, J gene, D gene, V gene, CDR3 protein, CDR3 DNA. D genes are given only for firm matches. Clone size appears in some rows only: once, few, many, or a class for an expanded clone.

few	16	TRBJ2-7	NA	TRBV7-9	CASSSAGRDPSYEQYF	TGTGCCAGCAGCTCTGCGGGCAGGGACCCTTCCTACGAGCAGTACTTC
NA	13	TRBJ1-2	NA	TRBV25-1	CASSETGTYGYTF	TGTGCCAGCAGTGAAACGGGAACCTATGGCTACACCTTC
few	12	TRBJ1-5	NA	TRBV12-3/TRBV12-4	CASRTFDQPQHF	TGTGCCAGCAGAACCTTCGATCAGCCCCAGCATTTT
few	15	TRBJ1-3	NA	TRBV9	CASSVEGGSGNTIYF	TGTGCCAGCAGCGTAGAGGGGGGCTCTGGAAACACCATATATTTT
once	12	TRBJ2-7	NA	TRBV20-1	CSASSETYEQYF	TGCAGTGCTAGTTCGGAGACCTACGAGCAGTACTTC
few	14	TRBJ1-3	TRBD1	TRBV7-9	CASRRQGERNTIYF	TGTGCCAGCAGGAGACAGGGGGAAAGAAACACCATATATTTT
many	18	TRBJ1-4	NA	TRBV28	CASSLLGHTNGANEKLFF	TGTGCCAGCAGTTTATTAGGGCACACGAATGGGGCTAATGAAAAACTGTTTTTT
few	15	TRBJ2-7	NA	TRBV19	CASSFDLDGSYEQYF	TGTGCCAGTAGTTTCGACCTGGACGGTTCCTACGAGCAGTACTTC
many	12	TRBJ2-7	NA	TRBV6-1	CASGFWGYEQYF	TGTGCCAGCGGGTTCTGGGGGTACGAGCAGTACTTC
NA	15	TRBJ2-3	TRBD1	TRBV6-2/TRBV6-3	CASSETGGAAETQYF	TGTGCCAGCAGCGAGACAGGGGGCGCGGCAGAAACGCAGTATTTT
NA	14	TRBJ1-5	NA	TRBV28	CASSPVGRDQPQHF	TGTGCCAGCAGTCCCGTAGGCAGGGATCAGCCCCAGCATTTT
NA	15	TRBJ1-5	NA	TRBV28	CASNPAGVSNQPQHF	TGTGCCAGCAACCCGGCGGGAGTAAGCAATCAGCCCCAGCATTTT
many	13	TRBJ2-7	NA	TRBV6-5	CASSYSKGYEQYF	TGTGCCAGCAGTTACTCGAAGGGGTACGAGCAGTACTTC
few	15	TRBJ2-1	TRBD2	TRBV4-2	CASSQENSGYNEQFF	TGTGCCAGCAGCCAAGAGAATAGCGGGTACAATGAGCAGTTCTTC
few	15	TRBJ1-2	NA	TRBV5-1	CASSLEGNSDYGYTF	TGCGCCAGCAGCTTGGAGGGGAACAGCGACTATGGCTACACCTTC
NA	14	TRBJ2-1	TRBD2	TRBV6-2/TRBV6-3	CASRLAVVSGEQFF	TGTGCCAGCAGGCTAGCGGTCGTCAGTGGTGAGCAGTTCTTC
many	15	TRBJ2-2	TRBD2	TRBV7-2	CASSLDGRVTGELFF	TGTGCCAGCAGCTTAGACGGGAGGGTCACCGGGGAGCTGTTTTTT
NA	17	TRBJ2-7	TRBD1	TRBV12-3/TRBV12-4	CASSPSPGTGVQSEQYF	TGTGCCAGCAGTCCTAGCCCCGGGACAGGGGTTCAGAGTGAGCAGTACTTC
NA	15	TRBJ2-1	NA	TRBV12-3/TRBV12-4	CASSFGVSGYNEQFF	TGTGCCAGCAGTTTTGGGGTGAGCGGCTACAATGAGCAGTTCTTC
NA	15	TRBJ1-1	NA	TRBV7-6	CASSLGTIGNTEAFF	TGTGCCAGCAGCTTAGGGACTATCGGGAACACTGAAGCTTTCTTT
once	13	TRBJ2-7	NA	TRBV10-3	CAIGTADLYEQYF	TGTGCCATCGGGACTGCCGACCTATACGAGCAGTACTTC
few	14	TRBJ2-5	TRBD2	TRBV2	CASSGTSRVETQYF	TGTGCCAGCAGTGGGACTAGTCGAGTCGAAACCCAGTACTTC
NA	14	TRBJ1-1	NA	TRBV5-1	CASSSDSSNTEAFF	TGCGCCAGCAGCTCGGACAGTTCGAACACTGAAGCTTTCTTT
many	15	TRBJ2-1	NA	TRBV7-2	CASSQTARTYNEQFF	TGTGCCAGCAGCCAAACTGCACGCACCTACAATGAGCAGTTCTTC
NA	14	TRBJ1-4	NA	TRBV14	CASSQGGAREKLFF	TGTGCCAGCAGCCAAGGGGGGGCGCGTGAAAAACTGTTTTTT
many	18	TRBJ2-7	TRBD2	TRBV7-2	CASSLWTRGATRGGEQYF	TGTGCCAGCAGCTTATGGACTAGGGGGGCCACACGGGGGGGCGAGCAGTACTTC
many	14	TRBJ1-2	NA	TRBV7-6	CASSLEGKNYGYTF	TGTGCCAGCAGCTTAGAGGGAAAGAACTATGGCTACACCTTC
few	15	TRBJ1-2	TRBD1	TRBV12-3/TRBV12-4	CASSGGQAPSYGYTF	TGTGCCAGCAGTGGCGGACAGGCACCCTCCTATGGCTACACCTTC
NA	16	TRBJ2-1	NA	TRBV6-6	CASSYLGASSYNEQFF	TGTGCCAGCAGTTACTTGGGGGCCAGCTCCTACAATGAGCAGTTCTTC
few	13	TRBJ2-1	NA	TRBV7-3	CASSPPGLDEQFF	TGTGCCAGCAGCCCGCCGGGACTGGATGAGCAGTTCTTC
NA	11	TRBJ1-4	NA	TRBV29-1	CSVRTNEKLFF	TGCAGCGTTAGGACGAATGAAAAACTGTTTTTT
few	14	TRBJ2-7	TRBD1	TRBV5-1	CASSSPGQGYEQYF	TGCGCCAGCAGCTCACCTGGACAGGGCTACGAGCAGTACTTC
many	14	TRBJ2-7	NA	TRBV7-9	CASSLAGDPYEQYF	TGTGCCAGCAGCTTAGCAGGGGACCCCTACGAGCAGTACTTC
NA	16	TRBJ2-5	NA	TRBV7-3	CASSPGLARGQETQYF	TGTGCCAGCAGCCCCGGACTAGCCAGGGGGCAAGAGACCCAGTACTTC
NA	12	TRBJ1-5	TRBD1	TRBV29-1	CSVVTGDQPQHF	TGCAGCGTCGTGACAGGGGATCAGCCCCAGCATTTT
NA	12	TRBJ2-7	NA	TRBV5-6	CASSWGGYEQYF	TGTGCCAGCAGCTGGGGCGGCTACGAGCAGTACTTC
NA	14	TRBJ2-2	NA	TRBV4-1	CASSQGGTAGELFF	TGCGCCAGCAGCCAAGGGGGGACCGCCGGGGAGCTGTTTTTT